This is a list of T cell receptor beta chains from one sample in a study of metastatic and nonmetastatic thyroid tumors. TCRdb re-called clones via MiXCR from the PCR reads. The table lists 30,000 to 45,000 clones, about 26% of them singletons. The specimen was blood. These receptors were obtained from a male donor with papillary thyroid cancer or a benign thyroid nodule (not recorded which). Some clones in this sample may be carry-over from other donors' samples. Both conserved end residues are part of each CDR3. Each record gives: D gene, clone size, V gene, J gene, CDR3 DNA, CDR3 protein. The D gene is left open where the match is weak. Size tells how often a clone was seen (once, few, many) or the class of an expanded clone, and some rows leave it out.

.	.	TRBV11-1	TRBJ2-1	TGTGCCAGCAGCCGTACCCCGGTTTCCTACAATGAGCAGTTCTTC	CASSRTPVSYNEQFF
TRBD2	many	TRBV28	TRBJ2-3	TGTGCCAGCAGGCGTAGACTAGCGGTAACAGATACGCAGTATTTT	CASRRRLAVTDTQYF
.	few	TRBV12-3/TRBV12-4	TRBJ2-7	TGTGCCAGCAGTTTAAGTCAGGGAGCAGTCGAGCAGTACTTC	CASSLSQGAVEQYF
TRBD2	.	TRBV4-2	TRBJ2-1	TGTGCCAGCAGCCAGGCGGGACTAGCGGGATTTAATGAGCAGTTCTTC	CASSQAGLAGFNEQFF
.	.	TRBV5-1	TRBJ2-7	TGCGCCAGCAGCTTGGGCGATTCTTTCTCCTACGAGCAGTACTTC	CASSLGDSFSYEQYF
TRBD1	.	TRBV9	TRBJ2-7	TGTGCCAGCAGCCCAGGATCCGGGACAGGGGACTACGAGCAGTACTTC	CASSPGSGTGDYEQYF
.	.	TRBV9	TRBJ2-1	TGTGCCAGCAGCGTCCACGGGAGTCAGGCATCCAATGAGCAGTTCTTC	CASSVHGSQASNEQFF
.	.	TRBV3-1	TRBJ2-7	TGTGCCAGCAGCCGAACATCCTACGAGCAGTACTTC	CASSRTSYEQYF
.	.	TRBV12-3/TRBV12-4	TRBJ1-1	TGTGCCAGCAGTTCAACAGGTCGGAACACTGAAGCTTTCTTT	CASSSTGRNTEAFF
TRBD2	few	TRBV6-2/TRBV6-3	TRBJ2-7	TGTGCCAGCACGGCGGGACTAGCGGTCTACGAGCAGTACTTC	CASTAGLAVYEQYF
TRBD1	.	TRBV5-1	TRBJ1-1	TGCGCCAGCAGTCGGGACAGTGGTGGTTTTACTGAAGCTTTCTTT	CASSRDSGGFTEAFF
.	.	TRBV20-1	TRBJ2-7	TGCAGTGCTAGGGACGGGTACTCCTACGAGCAGTACTTC	CSARDGYSYEQYF
TRBD2	many	TRBV30	TRBJ2-2	TGTGCCTGCAACCCGGGACTAGCGGGAGACACCGGGGAGCTGTTTTTT	CACNPGLAGDTGELFF
.	many	TRBV18	TRBJ2-3	TGTGCCAGCTCAACAAGGGAGTCCTATATCACAGATACGCAGTATTTT	CASSTRESYITDTQYF
.	few	TRBV20-1	TRBJ2-5	TGCAGTGCTAGAGATGACCAACTAAAAGAGACCCAGTACTTC	CSARDDQLKETQYF
TRBD2	.	TRBV11-2	TRBJ2-3	TGTGCCAGCAGCACTAAAGCGGGGCACACAGATACGCAGTATTTT	CASSTKAGHTDTQYF
.	.	TRBV19	TRBJ1-2	TGTGCCAGTAGGGCAGGGCTACACTATGGCTACACCTTC	CASRAGLHYGYTF
.	many	TRBV5-1	TRBJ1-1	TGCGCCAGCAGCTTGGGAGGGGCGCGAGGTACTGAAGCTTTCTTT	CASSLGGARGTEAFF
.	few	TRBV7-3	TRBJ1-1	TGTGCCAGCAGCTTAACGGCAGGGGAGAACACTGAAGCTTTCTTT	CASSLTAGENTEAFF
.	few	TRBV6-1	TRBJ1-3	TGTGCCAGCAGTGAAGCGACCTCCGGAAACACCATATATTTT	CASSEATSGNTIYF
TRBD2	.	TRBV9	TRBJ2-7	TGTGCCAGCAGCCCCCCGCGGACTAGCGGCTACGAGCAGTACTTC	CASSPPRTSGYEQYF
.	few	TRBV28	TRBJ1-5	TGTGCCAGCAGTTTCGAGGTTCAGCCCCAGCATTTT	CASSFEVQPQHF
.	many	TRBV18	TRBJ1-2	TGTGCCAGCTCACCACCCCCGGGACGGGGACGGGTCTATGGCTACACCTTC	CASSPPPGRGRVYGYTF
.	.	TRBV5-1	TRBJ2-3	TGCGCCAGCAGCCTCGTGTGGGATACGCAGTATTTT	CASSLVWDTQYF
TRBD2	.	TRBV29-1	TRBJ2-1	TGCAGCGTACGGACTAGCGGCCACAATGAGCAGTTCTTC	CSVRTSGHNEQFF
TRBD1	.	TRBV7-2	TRBJ2-5	TGTGCCAGCAGCTTAGCGTCTGGGACAGGCCAAGAGACCCAGTACTTC	CASSLASGTGQETQYF
.	.	TRBV20-1	TRBJ1-1	TGCAGTGCTAAGACCCCAAATGGTAACCCTGAAGCTTTCTTT	CSAKTPNGNPEAFF
.	.	TRBV5-1	TRBJ2-2	TGCGCCAGCAGCTTGGCCACGGGGCGGGGCACCGGGGAGCTGTTTTTT	CASSLATGRGTGELFF
TRBD2	few	TRBV4-2	TRBJ2-1	TGTGCCAGCAGCCAGCGGGAGGGGAATGAGCAGTTCTTC	CASSQREGNEQFF